Listed below are T cell receptor beta chains from one sample, sequenced in a study of blood T cell repertoires in COVID-19. Method: immunoSEQ multiplex PCR; TCRdb's copy keeps in-frame clones and lacks some. The sample comprises under 200,000 clones, roughly 82% of which are singletons, and about 5% rests with the top ten. Sequencing was done on a sample of peripheral blood. The receptors stem from a woman aged 30 to 39 with acute or convalescent COVID-19. Both conserved end residues are part of each CDR3. The D gene is left open where the match is weak. Rows give clone size only sometimes, using once, few, many, or a class for an expanded clone.

j_call d_call v_call clone_size cdr3_aa cdr3_nt
TRBJ1-1 - TRBV25-1 - CASSEYGGVNTEAFF TGTGCCAGCAGTGAATATGGAGGGGTGAACACTGAAGCTTTCTTT
TRBJ1-3 - TRBV9 - CASSLRVTGSGNTIYF TGTGCCAGCAGCCTCAGGGTGACGGGCTCTGGAAACACCATATATTTT
TRBJ2-6 TRBD1 TRBV7-7 few CASSAGTGGLSGANVLTF TGTGCTAGCAGCGCCGGGACAGGGGGCTTATCTGGGGCCAACGTCCTGACTTTC
TRBJ2-2 TRBD2 TRBV7-2 - CASSSGGFTGELFF TGTGCCAGCAGCTCCGGGGGGTTCACCGGGGAGCTGTTTTTT
TRBJ1-3 - TRBV5-6 - CASSSGIRLSGNTIYF TGTGCCAGCAGCTCCGGGATTCGCCTCTCTGGAAACACCATATATTTT
TRBJ2-7 TRBD2 TRBV6-2/TRBV6-3 - CASSLAGLRRGEQYF TGTGCCAGCAGTTTAGCGGGCCTACGGAGGGGTGAGCAGTACTTC
TRBJ1-2 - TRBV27 once CASSLGGGSSRGYTF TGTGCCAGCAGCCTCGGGGGGGGCTCGAGCCGGGGCTACACCTTC
TRBJ2-5 - TRBV6-2/TRBV6-3 few CASSSTSPSQYF TGTGCCAGCAGTTCGACTAGTCCATCCCAGTACTTC
TRBJ2-7 - TRBV28 - CASSSPFEQYF TGTGCCAGCAGTTCCCCCTTCGAGCAGTACTTC
TRBJ2-7 TRBD2 TRBV5-6 - CASSFIPSGHSYEQYF TGTGCCAGCAGCTTTATCCCTAGCGGACACTCATACGAGCAGTACTTC
TRBJ1-2 - TRBV10-3 - CAISEPGVGSGYTF TGTGCCATCAGTGAACCGGGGGTTGGGTCTGGCTACACCTTC
TRBJ1-5 - TRBV10-3 - CAISTHRSADQPQHF TGTGCCATCAGTACTCACCGCTCGGCGGATCAGCCCCAGCATTTT
TRBJ1-3 - TRBV7-8 - CASSRDSGSGNTIYF TGTGCCAGCAGCCGCGACAGTGGTTCTGGAAACACCATATATTTT
TRBJ2-7 - TRBV6-2/TRBV6-3 - CASSISLSSYEQYF TGTGCCAGCAGTATTTCGCTAAGCTCCTACGAGCAGTACTTC
TRBJ2-1 - TRBV5-1 - CASSLDGGFWYNEQFF TGCGCCAGCAGCTTGGACGGGGGATTTTGGTACAATGAGCAGTTCTTC
TRBJ1-1 - TRBV11-1 - CASSLQVTDTEAFF TGTGCCAGCAGCCTACAGGTTACGGACACTGAAGCTTTCTTT
TRBJ2-5 - TRBV29-1 - CSATTAQETQYF TGCAGCGCCACGACAGCTCAAGAGACCCAGTACTTC
TRBJ1-6 - TRBV11-2 few CASRHNRRGLNSPLHF TGTGCCAGCAGACATAACCGACGTGGGCTTAATTCACCCCTCCACTTT
TRBJ1-2 - TRBV5-6 - CASSFGTTSQSYGYTF TGTGCCAGCAGCTTCGGGACAACCTCCCAATCCTATGGCTACACCTTC
TRBJ1-4 TRBD1 TRBV10-3 - CAISDPDRGWEKLFF TGTGCCATCAGTGACCCGGACAGGGGATGGGAAAAACTGTTTTTT
TRBJ1-4 - TRBV12-3/TRBV12-4 - CASSFDEKLFF TGTGCCAGCAGTTTCGATGAAAAACTGTTTTTT
TRBJ2-7 TRBD2 TRBV11-2 once CASSPGVAGALSYEQYF TGTGCCAGCAGCCCAGGAGTAGCGGGAGCCCTATCCTACGAGCAGTACTTC
TRBJ1-5 TRBD1 TRBV2 - CASSLPGQERLFQPQHF TGTGCCAGCAGTCTACCGGGACAGGAGCGACTATTTCAGCCCCAGCATTTT
TRBJ1-5 - TRBV6-1 - CASSEGGGVGQPQHF TGTGCCAGCAGTGAAGGGGGGGGAGTTGGTCAGCCCCAGCATTTT
TRBJ2-5 TRBD2 TRBV20-1 - CSKAGGETQYF TGCAGTAAAGCGGGAGGGGAGACCCAGTACTTC
TRBJ1-1 - TRBV24-1 few CATQGRGRENTEAFF TGTGCCACGCAGGGGAGGGGCAGAGAGAACACTGAAGCTTTCTTT
TRBJ1-2 - TRBV6-5 - CASGITGGGYGYTF TGTGCCAGCGGAATCACGGGGGGCGGGTATGGCTACACCTTC
TRBJ2-7 TRBD2 TRBV7-3 - CASSFGGGPAYEQYF TGTGCCAGCAGCTTCGGCGGGGGGCCCGCCTACGAGCAGTACTTC
TRBJ2-7 TRBD2 TRBV30 - CAILLGTSGVEQYF TGTGCCATCCTGCTCGGGACTAGCGGAGTCGAGCAGTACTTC
TRBJ1-6 TRBD1 TRBV4-3 - CASSQEVYRGSNSPLHF TGCGCCAGCAGCCAAGAAGTTTACAGGGGAAGTAATTCACCCCTCCACTTT
TRBJ2-1 TRBD2 TRBV29-1 - CSVVAGGPFF TGCAGCGTGGTAGCGGGAGGGCCGTTCTTC
TRBJ1-1 - TRBV2 - CASSEGLGVTEAFF TGTGCCAGCAGTGAAGGACTAGGTGTCACTGAAGCTTTCTTT
TRBJ2-2 TRBD2 TRBV7-3 few CASSLTGTRGGELFF TGTGCCAGCAGCTTAACTGGGACTAGAGGCGGGGAGCTGTTTTTT
TRBJ2-5 - TRBV25-1 - CASSESPIETQYF TGTGCCAGCAGTGAATCCCCAATAGAGACCCAGTACTTC
TRBJ2-1 TRBD1 TRBV5-1 once CASSSVTGGGNEQFF TGCGCCAGCAGCTCGGTGACAGGGGGCGGGAATGAGCAGTTCTTC
TRBJ1-5 - TRBV19 - CAVNRGGENQPQHF TGTGCCGTTAACCGAGGGGGAGAGAATCAGCCCCAGCATTTT
TRBJ1-2 - TRBV24-1 - CATSDLDDGALDGYTF TGTGCCACCAGTGATTTGGACGACGGAGCATTGGATGGCTACACCTTC
TRBJ2-2 TRBD2 TRBV5-1 - CASTGLAGGTGELFF TGCGCCAGCACCGGACTAGCGGGGGGCACCGGGGAGCTGTTTTTT
TRBJ2-3 TRBD2 TRBV7-9 - CASSFLIRLAGGVDTQYF TGTGCCAGCAGCTTCCTTATTCGACTAGCGGGGGGCGTAGATACGCAGTATTTT
TRBJ2-5 - TRBV2 - CASSEWAGETQYF TGTGCCAGCAGTGAATGGGCTGGGGAGACCCAGTACTTC
TRBJ2-3 TRBD2 TRBV4-2 - CASSQEWSGRNTQYF TGTGCCAGCAGCCAAGAGTGGAGCGGGAGAAATACGCAGTATTTT
TRBJ2-2 TRBD2 TRBV7-9 - CSSGPTGELFF TGCAGTAGCGGGCCTACCGGGGAGCTGTTTTTT
TRBJ1-1 - TRBV29-1 - CSVGARLDSTEAFF TGCAGCGTTGGGGCCCGACTAGATTCCACTGAAGCTTTCTTT
TRBJ2-7 TRBD2 TRBV19 - CASSTSGYEQYF TGTGCCAGTAGTACTAGCGGGTACGAGCAGTACTTC
TRBJ2-2 - TRBV7-2 - CASSLDTGTGELFF TGTGCCAGCAGCTTAGATACAGGGACCGGGGAGCTGTTTTTT
TRBJ2-7 TRBD1 TRBV7-2 - CASSPEPGQSYEQYF TGTGCCAGCAGCCCGGAACCGGGACAGAGCTACGAGCAGTACTTC